The clone carrying this T cell receptor (beta chain) was detected many times. Its antigen remains unknown. At one boundary the junction diverges from the germline segment, which might be a read error. This CDR3 has 14 residues. Germline V gives CDR1 SGHRS, CDR2 YFSETQ. Primers used in a second PCR of about 7 to 12 cycles were a sample-barcoded 5' primer and a J-beta primer mix. Each CDR3 protein gets one entry after TCRdb re-called the 5' RACE reads with MiXCR. The data contain 800,000 to 1,300,000 distinct CDR3 sequences, 20% to 25% of them singletons. These data are taken from a study of blood T cells in healthy people across ages. Study-wide findings and caveats: Conclusively comparing naive with antigen-experienced cells was impossible with unsorted PBMCs.

These data were also filed under a second study, of T cells of mothers and their children. That paper states: Second-round PCR products received sample barcodes and 2-4 random nucleotides from the M1S primer. Versus unrelated pairs, overlap was slightly higher in related mother-child pairs, without reaching significance.

This TCR was sampled from a girl aged 2 to 9 in good health. The sequencing sample was made of blood. V gene TRBV5-1 combines with J gene TRBJ2-3; possibly TRBD2 for D (5 bases). CDR3 protein: CASSLEAGTDTQYF. CDR3 in DNA: TGTGCCAGCAGCTTGGAGGCAGGCACAGATACGCAGTATTTT. Together with reference TRBV5-1 and TRBJ2-3, the CDR3 gives the full variable domain: KAGVTQTPRYLIKTRGQQVTLSCSPISGHRSVSWYQQTPGQGLQFLFEYFSETQRNKGNFPGRFSGRQFSNSRSEMNVSTLELGDSALYLCASSLEAGTDTQYFGPGTRLTVL.